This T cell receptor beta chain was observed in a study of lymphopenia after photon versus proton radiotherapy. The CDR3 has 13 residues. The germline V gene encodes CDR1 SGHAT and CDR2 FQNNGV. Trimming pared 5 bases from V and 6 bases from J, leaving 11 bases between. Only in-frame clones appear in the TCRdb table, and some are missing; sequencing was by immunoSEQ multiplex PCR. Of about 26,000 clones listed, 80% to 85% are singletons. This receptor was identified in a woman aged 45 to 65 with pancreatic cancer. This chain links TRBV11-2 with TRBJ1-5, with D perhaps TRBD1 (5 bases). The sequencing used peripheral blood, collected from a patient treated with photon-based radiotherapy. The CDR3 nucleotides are TGTGCCAGCAGCCGTGACAGTTTTCAGCCCCAGCATTTT. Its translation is CASSRDSFQPQHF. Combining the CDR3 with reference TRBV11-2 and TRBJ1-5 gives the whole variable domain EAGVAQSPRYKIIEKRQSVAFWCNPISGHATLYWYQQILGQGPKLLIQFQNNGVVDDSQLPKDRFSAERLKGVDSTLKIQPAKLEDSAVYLCASSRDSFQPQHFGDGTRLSIL.